The present entry profiles one T cell receptor beta chain with its context. This entry belongs to a study of T cell responses to AZD1222 COVID-19 vaccine. Study at large: Timing groups of about 4 and about 12 weeks for second doses were pooled.

The germline V gene has CDR1 LGHNA and CDR2 YSLEER. V lost 0 bases, J lost 12 bases, and 11 bases lay in between. CDR3 length: 12 residues. The assay was immunoSEQ multiplex PCR, and TCRdb's table has in-frame clones only and misses some. Of 150,000 to 200,000 clones in the sample, 90% were seen once. This receptor was taken from an adult in good health. This material consisted of peripheral blood, taken on day 0 of AZD1222 vaccination. This chain uses TRBV4-3 with TRBJ1-2; the D is unclear. The DNA for the CDR3 is TGCGCCAGCAGCCAAGATGGCGGCGCTAACACCTTC. Residues: CASSQDGGANTF.